The T cell receptor (beta chain) described here comes from a study of control samples from healthy donors and cancer patients. CDR1 and CDR2 from the germline V gene are MNHEY and SVGEGT. Trimming left V 3 bases short and J 3 bases short, with 10 bases between. The CDR3 sequence is 14 residues long. The assay was immunoSEQ multiplex PCR, and TCRdb's table has in-frame clones only and misses some. The table records 120,000 to 150,000 clones, about 91% of them present only once. The sequence was collected from a man aged 25-45 years in good health. Specimen: blood. This chain joins TRBV6-2 or TRBV6-3 and TRBJ2-3; D tentatively fits TRBD1 or TRBD2 (5 bases each). CDR3 in DNA: TGTGCCAGCAGTTATGATTGGGGGACAGATACGCAGTATTTT. It is translated as CASSYDWGTDTQYF.